Presented here are 20 T cell receptor beta chains from one specimen sequenced in a study of cytomegalovirus exposure and HLA in healthy donors. PCR was performed using 60 Vbeta and 13 Jbeta primers. The assay was immunoSEQ multiplex PCR, and TCRdb's table has in-frame clones only and misses some. The profile shows 50,000 to 65,000 clones, 72% of them singletons. The source material was PBMCs. The receptors were gathered from a woman aged 45-59 years in good health and CMV-seropositive.

This chain uses TRBV15 with TRBJ2-7; D may be TRBD1 (5 bases). The CDR3 is made up of 12 amino acids. V was pared by 2 bases and J by 3 bases, with 5 bases between. Looked up from germline, CDR1 is LNHNV and CDR2 is YYDKDF (reference sequence). The CDR3: CATSRTGYEQYF. The CDR3 bases are TGTGCCACCAGCAGAACAGGCTACGAGCAGTACTTC.

This sequence joins TRBV7-9 and TRBJ2-7; TRBD1 matches 12 bases. J gave up 5 bases and V 5 bases, and 7 bases lay outside the gene matches. Germline V gene lookup returns CDR1 SEHNR and CDR2 FQNEAQ (reference sequence). The CDR3 has 15 residues. CDR3 nucleotides: TGTGCCAGCAGCGTCGGGACAGGGGGCTTAAACGAGCAGTACTTC. The encoded protein is CASSVGTGGLNEQYF.

V gene TRBV28 combines with J gene TRBJ2-7; 8 bases match TRBD1. Germline lookup yields CDR1 MDHEN and CDR2 SYDVKM. With V trimmed by 3 bases and J by 2 bases, 6 bases remained unmatched. The CDR3 is made up of 15 amino acids. The CDR3 DNA reads as TGTGCCAGCAGTTTGTTACTGGGACAGGCCTACGAGCAGTACTTC. Translating it yields CASSLLLGQAYEQYF.

The V call is TRBV29-1, the J call TRBJ2-1, with 9 bases identical to TRBD2. CDR1 and CDR2 (germline): SQVTM, ANQGSEA. Germline trimming cut 2 bases from V and 8 bases from J; bases unmatched to any gene: 4. The CDR3 runs to 13 residues. The CDR3 sequence is CSVELAGRYEQFF. The CDR3 DNA is TGCAGCGTTGAACTAGCGGGGCGGTATGAGCAGTTCTTC.

This chain joins TRBV7-2 and TRBJ1-1; D is undetermined. Germline CDR1 and CDR2: SGHTA and FQGNSA. The length of the CDR3 is 11 residues. Trimming removed 2 bases from V and 8 bases from J, with 6 bases in between. CDR3 DNA sequence: TGTGCCAGCAGCTTACTTCGGGAAGCTTTCTTT. This gives the protein CASSLLREAFF.

The V call is TRBV19, the J call TRBJ1-5; TRBD1 agrees at 10 bases. This CDR3 has 15 residues. V was pared by 4 bases and J by 6 bases, with 6 bases of the junction left unmatched. From germline, CDR1 is LNHDA and CDR2 SQIVND (reference sequence). Here the CDR3 reads CASSTPGQGTQPQHF. Written as DNA, the CDR3 is TGTGCCAGTAGTACCCCGGGACAGGGGACTCAGCCCCAGCATTTT.

The chain joins TRBV18 to TRBJ2-5; the match to TRBD1 covers 9 bases. The CDR3 runs to 16 residues. Looked up from germline, CDR1 is KGHSH and CDR2 is LQKENI. With 4 bases clipped from V and 2 bases from J, the junction kept 8 bases outside the gene matches. In DNA, the CDR3 is TGTGCCAGCTCACGAGCGGACAGGGGAACTCAAGAGACCCAGTACTTC. Residues: CASSRADRGTQETQYF.

The J gene is TRBJ1-2, the V gene TRBV6-6; weak D call: TRBD1 (5 bases). The germline V gene encodes CDR1 MNHNY and CDR2 SVGAGI (reference sequence). Trimming removed 6 bases at V and 4 bases at J, with 12 bases between. CDR3 length: 13 residues. The CDR3 bases are TGTGCCAGCAGAGCCGGGGGGTCCTATGGCTACACCTTC. It is translated as CASRAGGSYGYTF.

The chain employs TRBV27 and TRBJ1-4, with 7 bases matching TRBD1. The germline gives CDR1 MNHEY, CDR2 SMNVEV (reference sequence). The CDR3 length is 14 residues. Trimming removed 4 bases from V and 6 bases from J; junction bases left unmatched: 5. In nucleotides, the CDR3 is TGTGCCAGCAGTTCCCGGGACAGTTATGAAAAACTGTTTTTT. Translating it yields CASSSRDSYEKLFF.

The rearrangement links TRBV18 to TRBJ2-5, with TRBD1 matching 9 bases. V was pared by 2 bases and J by 5 bases, with 3 bases of the junction left unmatched. Germline V lookup: CDR1 KGHSH, CDR2 LQKENI. The CDR3 totals 14 residues. The CDR3 loop reads CASSPGQGRETQYF. CDR3 nucleotides: TGTGCCAGCTCACCAGGACAGGGGAGGGAGACCCAGTACTTC. Based on the CDR3 plus reference TRBV18 and TRBJ2-5, the full variable domain is NAGVMQNPRHLVRRRGQEARLRCSPMKGHSHVYWYRQLPEEGLKFMVYLQKENIIDESGMPKERFSAEFPKEGPSILRIQQVVRGDSAAYFCASSPGQGRETQYFGPGTRLLVL.

This rearrangement joins TRBV7-9 to TRBJ1-5; D uncertain. Between the trimmed V and J ends, which lost 5 bases and 2 bases, there was a span of 10 bases. From germline, CDR1 is SEHNR and CDR2 FQNEAQ (reference sequence). The CDR3 spans 14 residues. The CDR3 nucleotides are TGTGCCAGCAGCCCCATTGTTGGCAATCAGCCCCAGCATTTT. It yields the protein CASSPIVGNQPQHF. Full variable domain (outside the CDR3, taken from reference TRBV7-9 and TRBJ1-5): DTGVSQNPRHKITKRGQNVTFRCDPISEHNRLYWYRQTLGQGPEFLTYFQNEAQLEKSRLLSDRFSAERPKGSFSTLEIQRTEQGDSAMYLCASSPIVGNQPQHFGDGTRLSIL.

J is TRBJ2-5 and V is TRBV19; TRBD2 aligns across 10 bases. Losses at the gene ends were 5 bases for V and 7 bases for J; bases not matched to a gene: 4. Germline values: CDR1 LNHDA, CDR2 SQIVND (reference sequence). The CDR3 loop spans 13 amino acids. The CDR3 coding sequence is TGTGCCAGTAGTCTGAGCGGGGGGGGGACCCAGTACTTC. Translation gives CASSLSGGGTQYF.

This chain joins TRBV7-6 and TRBJ1-4, with TRBD1 matching over 8 bases. Trimming cost V 1 base and J 6 bases; bases outside gene matches: 4. Germline loops: CDR1 SGHVS, CDR2 FNYEAQ. This CDR3 has 15 residues. This CDR3 reads CASSLETGDDEKLFF. The CDR3 coding sequence is TGTGCCAGCAGCTTAGAGACAGGGGACGATGAAAAACTGTTTTTT.

The V and J genes are TRBV29-1 and TRBJ2-1, with unresolved D. Germline CDR1 and CDR2: SQVTM and ANQGSEA. V was cut by 2 bases and J by 7 bases, with 9 bases left in between. CDR3 length equals 12 residues. The CDR3 loop reads CSVEKWANEQFF. CDR3 bases: TGCAGCGTTGAAAAGTGGGCTAATGAGCAGTTCTTC.

This chain uses TRBV27 with TRBJ1-2; 7 positions match TRBD1. CDR3 length: 16 amino acids. J was trimmed by 1 base and V by 6 bases; bases with no gene match: 11. Germline CDR1 reads MNHEY; CDR2 reads SMNVEV (reference sequence). DNA of the CDR3: TGTGCCAGCAGCTCCGCCAACAGGGGACATAACTATGGCTACACCTTC. Translated, it gives CASSSANRGHNYGYTF.

V usage is TRBV7-9 and J usage is TRBJ2-7, with 10 bases that match TRBD1. The germline gives CDR1 SEHNR, CDR2 FQNEAQ (reference sequence). This CDR3 has 15 residues. V lost 3 bases, J lost 3 bases, and 5 bases stayed unmatched. The CDR3 loop reads CASSFRGTGDYEQYF. DNA of the CDR3: TGTGCCAGCAGCTTTAGGGGGACAGGGGACTACGAGCAGTACTTC.

This clone was picked up one time. This chain connects TRBV6-6 to TRBJ2-5; perhaps TRBD2 as D (5 bases). The V and J ends lost 0 bases and 5 bases respectively, with 10 bases between them. The CDR3 has 14 amino acids. Germline values: CDR1 MNHNY, CDR2 SVGAGI (reference sequence). The CDR3 sequence: CASSYSIGGETQYF. CDR3 nucleotide sequence: TGTGCCAGCAGTTACTCGATAGGCGGGGAGACCCAGTACTTC.

This chain uses TRBV7-2 with TRBJ2-5; tentative D call: TRBD2 (5 bases). The germline V gene has CDR1 SGHTA and CDR2 FQGNSA. Trimming removed 2 bases at V and 4 bases at J, with 8 bases between. This CDR3 comprises 13 residues. CDR3 residues: CASSLYGVETQYF. The DNA for the CDR3 is TGTGCCAGCAGCTTATACGGGGTAGAGACCCAGTACTTC.

This clone has a handful of counts. The chain links TRBV15 to TRBJ2-2; weak D call: TRBD1 (5 bases). This CDR3 region has 15 residues. Germline CDR1 LNHNV, CDR2 YYDKDF (reference sequence). The V end lost 1 base, the J end lost 6 bases, and 12 bases lay between the germline ends. The CDR3 sequence is CATSRGAGWAGELFF. DNA for the CDR3: TGTGCCACCAGCAGAGGGGCAGGGTGGGCCGGGGAGCTGTTTTTT.

The V call is TRBV4-2, the J call TRBJ2-5, with TRBD2 identical over 10 bases. The DNA end is a closer match to TRBJ2-7, so the J assignment may be wrong. The germline gives CDR1 LGHNA, CDR2 YNFKEQ. The CDR3 length is 16 residues. CDR3 sequence (DNA): TGTGCCAGCAGCCAAGATGGTCTAGCGGGGGCCTACGAGCAGTACTTC. Residues: CASSQDGLAGAYEQYF.